Included here is one T cell receptor beta chain sequence, with context. The ends were cut back, 5 bases at V and 4 bases at J, with 12 bases in the middle. This CDR3 is 13 amino acids long. Germline loops: CDR1 SEHNR, CDR2 FQNEAQ (reference sequence). These data belong to a study of cytomegalovirus exposure and HLA in healthy donors. 60 Vbeta and 13 Jbeta primers were used in PCR. The method was immunoSEQ multiplex PCR; TCRdb's version includes in-frame clones alone and lacks a portion of them. The sample shows approximately 110,000 clones, 75% to 90% of them seen only once. Input material: PBMCs. This sequence was found in a man in his forties or fifties in good health and CMV-seronegative. V usage is TRBV7-9 and J usage is TRBJ2-7; D may be TRBD1 (5 bases). In nucleotides, the CDR3 is TGTGCCAGCAGCCTCGGACACACTTACGAGCAGTACTTC. This encodes CASSLGHTYEQYF.